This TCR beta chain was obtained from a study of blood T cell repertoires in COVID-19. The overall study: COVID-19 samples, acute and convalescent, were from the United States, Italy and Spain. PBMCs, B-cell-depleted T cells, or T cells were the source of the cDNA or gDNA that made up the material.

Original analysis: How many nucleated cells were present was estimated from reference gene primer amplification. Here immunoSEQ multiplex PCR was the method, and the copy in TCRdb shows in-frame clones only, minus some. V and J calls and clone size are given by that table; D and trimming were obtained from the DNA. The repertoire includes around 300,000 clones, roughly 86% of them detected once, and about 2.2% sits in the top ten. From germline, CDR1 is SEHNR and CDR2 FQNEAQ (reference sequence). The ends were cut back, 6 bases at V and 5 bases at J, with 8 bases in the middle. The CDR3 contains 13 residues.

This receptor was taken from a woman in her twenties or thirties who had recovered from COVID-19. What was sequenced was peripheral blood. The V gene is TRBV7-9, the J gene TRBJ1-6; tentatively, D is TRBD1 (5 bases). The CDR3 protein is CASRGRDNSPLHF. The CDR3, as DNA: TGTGCCAGCAGGGGCAGGGATAATTCACCCCTCCACTTT.